The 9 T cell receptor beta chains reported below all come from one sample, sequenced in a study of blood T cell repertoires in COVID-19 (TCRdb year 2020). The library was produced with the immunoSEQ multiplex PCR assay. Drawn from immuneACCESS, this table holds only the in-frame rearrangements with V and J called that TCRdb kept. Clones are partly lost; checked studies trace under half to an unresolved V gene and leave the rest unexplained. For this sample the table gives about 82,000 clones, of which roughly 78% were detected only once. The ten largest clonotypes hold around 7.3% of the sample. The sequencing input was peripheral blood. Receptor source: a man aged 50 or older with active or convalescent COVID-19.

The chain recombines TRBV19 with TRBJ2-1; 7 bases are shared with TRBD2. Germline assignment: CDR1 LNHDA and CDR2 SQIVND (reference sequence). The CDR3 covers 17 residues. V gave up 5 bases and J gave up 5 bases; unmatched junction bases: 15. The CDR3 nucleotides read TGTGCCAGTAGTTCCCCCCCCCTCGCGGGGGTGAACAATGAGCAGTTCTTC. Its translation: CASSSPPLAGVNNEQFF.

The chain carries TRBV19 and TRBJ1-3, with D uncertain. CDR1 and CDR2 from the germline V gene are LNHDA and SQIVND (reference sequence). Trimming stripped 6 bases from V and 3 bases from J, with 24 bases between. This CDR3 spans 18 amino acids. CDR3 nucleotide sequence: TGTGCCAGTAGGCCGGATGAGACATCGGTGGTTAGTGGAAACACCATATATTTT. It is translated as CASRPDETSVVSGNTIYF.

The V call is TRBV12-3 or TRBV12-4, the J call TRBJ2-2; no firm D call. With 7 bases removed from V and 0 bases from J, the gap between germline ends came to 6 bases. The CDR3 contains 13 residues. This chain's CDR3 is CASTHTNTGELFF. The CDR3 nucleotides read TGTGCCAGCACCCACACGAACACCGGGGAGCTGTTTTTT.

The chain recombines TRBV5-1 with TRBJ1-3; possibly TRBD1 for D (6 bases). The germline CDR1 and CDR2 sequences are SGHRS and YFSETQ. This CDR3 has 16 amino acids. The V and J ends lost 0 bases and 0 bases respectively, with 10 bases between them. The DNA of the CDR3 is TGCGCCAGCAGCTTGGAGGGGGGGTCCTCTGGAAACACCATATATTTT. Encoded protein: CASSLEGGSSGNTIYF.

V and J are TRBV10-3 and TRBJ2-7; TRBD2 matches at 10 bases. The CDR3 is 14 amino acids. Germline V gives CDR1 ENHRY, CDR2 SYGVKD. V shed 7 bases, J shed 5 bases, and the junction held 8 bases outside the gene matches. The CDR3: CAINSGTSVNEQYF. The CDR3, as DNA: TGTGCCATCAACTCCGGGACTAGCGTCAACGAGCAGTACTTC.

This chain links TRBV12-3 or TRBV12-4 with TRBJ1-2; D is ambiguous. This CDR3 spans 13 amino acids. Trimming cost V 5 bases and J 2 bases, with 9 bases left between them. Here the CDR3 DNA reads TGTGCCAGCAGTCCAACTATAAACTATGGCTACACCTTC. Translating gives CASSPTINYGYTF.

The chain has TRBV6-6 and TRBJ1-1, with D possibly being TRBD1 (5 bases). V lost 4 bases to trimming and J lost 1 base, with 10 bases between them. CDR1 is MNHNY and CDR2 is SVGAGI in the germline V gene (reference sequence). The CDR3 is 14 residues long. The CDR3 loop is CASSFGGSNTEAFF. In DNA form, the CDR3 reads TGTGCCAGCAGTTTCGGGGGATCGAACACTGAAGCTTTCTTT.

The chain employs TRBV29-1 and TRBJ2-7; TRBD1 matches at 7 bases. The germline gives CDR1 SQVTM, CDR2 ANQGSEA. V gave up 4 bases and J gave up 2 bases; unmatched junction bases: 2. The CDR3 has 12 amino acids. CDR3 protein: CSVADRAYEQYF. The CDR3 DNA sequence: TGCAGCGTTGCCGACAGGGCCTACGAGCAGTACTTC.

This clone was recorded only once. This chain joins TRBV5-1 and TRBJ2-5; the match to TRBD1 covers 8 bases. V trimming: 4 bases; J trimming: 3 bases; junction bases outside the gene matches: 5. Germline V lookup: CDR1 SGHRS, CDR2 YFSETQ. CDR3 length equals 14 residues. CDR3 sequence reads: CASSDPGQEETQYF. The CDR3 coding sequence is TGCGCCAGCAGCGATCCGGGACAGGAAGAGACCCAGTACTTC.